A single sample gave rise to the 6 T cell receptor beta chains below, sequenced in a study of regulatory T cells in long-lasting Graves disease. Regarding time point: newly diagnosed GD, antithyroid drugs for less than 3 months. RNA extracted from PBMCs served as the sequencing template. Relying on iRepertoire HTBI primers and Arm-PCR of CDR3 regions, the team built TCR beta libraries. MiXCR was run by TCRdb on the multiplex PCR reads, yielding one entry per CDR3 protein. This sample has around 420,000 distinct CDR3 sequences, with around 16% found just once. The starting material was peripheral blood mononuclear cells (PBMCs), obtained at new diagnosis, from a patient treated with antithyroid drugs. Every receptor here comes from a female donor with Graves disease.

Notes on this clonotype: Since a far larger clone is one base different, this is likely a read error. The chain links TRBV12-3 or TRBV12-4 to TRBJ2-2; D is unresolved. Trimming removed 4 bases at V and 1 base at J, with 7 bases between. This CDR3 region has 14 residues. The CDR3 protein is CASSYSVNTGELFF. In DNA form, the CDR3 reads TGTGCCAGCAGTTACTCTGTGAACACCGGGGAGCTGTTTTTT.

The chain carries TRBV7-2 and TRBJ2-1; 12 nucleotides agree with TRBD2. The CDR3 totals 19 residues. V lost 2 bases and J lost 4; bases outside the gene matches: 12. Germline V gene sequence: CDR1 SGHTA, CDR2 FQGNSA. The chain's CDR3 is CASSLRSLAGGRGYNEQFF. The CDR3 nucleotides are TGTGCCAGCAGCTTAAGGTCTCTAGCGGGAGGGCGGGGTTACAATGAGCAGTTCTTC.

This clonotype has ten or more counts. The gene calls are TRBV27 and TRBJ2-3; D unresolved. Germline CDR1 and CDR2: MNHEY and SMNVEV (reference sequence). CDR3 length: 15 amino acids. V was pared by 0 bases and J by 4 bases, with 11 bases between. The CDR3, as DNA: TGTGCCAGCAGTTTATCTGCGGATAGGTCAGATACGCAGTATTTT. Translated: CASSLSADRSDTQYF.

This clonotype was detected many times. The rearrangement joins TRBV7-9 to TRBJ2-1, with TRBD1 as a possible D gene (6 bases). The germline V and J ends were trimmed by 5 bases and 0 bases, with 23 bases remaining between them. Germline V gene sequence: CDR1 SEHNR, CDR2 FQNEAQ (reference sequence). This CDR3 has 19 amino acids. In DNA, the CDR3 is TGTGCCAGCAGCCCGCGACCTCAGGGGCGCAGGAGCTCCTACAATGAGCAGTTCTTC. Translated: CASSPRPQGRRSSYNEQFF.

This clonotype was counted many times. The chain recombines TRBV7-9 with TRBJ1-2; D uncertain. This CDR3 is built from 14 residues. The germline gives CDR1 SEHNR, CDR2 FQNEAQ (reference sequence). V shed 2 bases and J shed 6 bases, with 13 bases lying between them. CDR3 DNA: TGTGCCAGCAGCTTAATGGGGATAGTCAATGGCTACACCTTC. Its protein is CASSLMGIVNGYTF.

This clonotype was picked up many times. The V and J genes are TRBV27 and TRBJ2-1, with 10 bases that match TRBD2. The J segment lost 3 bases and the V segment lost 4 bases, leaving 18 bases of the junction unmatched. This CDR3 comprises 20 residues. CDR1 is MNHEY and CDR2 is SMNVEV in the germline V gene (reference sequence). DNA for the CDR3: TGTGCCAGCAGTTCAACCAGGGGTGGTCTAGCGGGGGACCTCTACAATGAGCAGTTCTTC. It is translated as CASSSTRGGLAGDLYNEQFF.